This is a list of T cell receptor beta chains from one sample in a study of blood T cell repertoires in COVID-19. Some clones are missing from TCRdb's copy, which holds only in-frame ones; the method was immunoSEQ multiplex PCR. The sample includes roughly 200,000 clones, around 86% of them seen just once. Sequenced material: PBMCs or T cells enriched from blood (not recorded which). These receptors all stem from a man between 35 and 55 years old with acute COVID-19. CDR3s leave out the opening cysteine and the closing phenylalanine or tryptophan. Each record gives: CDR3 protein, J gene, clone size, V gene. The size of a clone is reported for some rows only, either as once, few or many, or as a class for expanded clones.

CDR3 protein: ASSPDRDEKLF
J gene: TRBJ1-4
clone size: .
V gene: TRBV6-4

CDR3 protein: ASSLLQGGELF
J gene: TRBJ2-2
clone size: few
V gene: TRBV11-3

CDR3 protein: AWGHPRNYGYT
J gene: TRBJ1-2
clone size: .
V gene: TRBV30

CDR3 protein: ASSLGTGNYGYT
J gene: TRBJ1-2
clone size: .
V gene: TRBV5-1

CDR3 protein: ASSFSRGSNYGYT
J gene: TRBJ1-2
clone size: .
V gene: TRBV7-9

CDR3 protein: ASILHGTSGSRDEQF
J gene: TRBJ2-1
clone size: once
V gene: TRBV19

CDR3 protein: ASSQMSGANNEQF
J gene: TRBJ2-1
clone size: .
V gene: TRBV7-3

CDR3 protein: ASSVGVGTEAF
J gene: TRBJ1-1
clone size: .
V gene: TRBV9

CDR3 protein: ASSPAVAEPNTGELF
J gene: TRBJ2-2
clone size: .
V gene: TRBV5-1

CDR3 protein: ASSYSGTAYEQY
J gene: TRBJ2-7
clone size: .
V gene: TRBV6-2/TRBV6-3

CDR3 protein: ASSPQTGGNQPQH
J gene: TRBJ1-5
clone size: .
V gene: TRBV18

CDR3 protein: ASSQGVGLGFYEQY
J gene: TRBJ2-7
clone size: .
V gene: TRBV4-1

CDR3 protein: ASSVLSPASGSSYEQY
J gene: TRBJ2-7
clone size: .
V gene: TRBV7-2

CDR3 protein: ASSLGTGVPDTQY
J gene: TRBJ2-3
clone size: .
V gene: TRBV6-6

CDR3 protein: ASSASWTGEDIEQY
J gene: TRBJ2-7
clone size: .
V gene: TRBV11-1

CDR3 protein: ATPEEDYEQY
J gene: TRBJ2-7
clone size: .
V gene: TRBV24-1

CDR3 protein: ASSPRGAGFGNEQF
J gene: TRBJ2-1
clone size: .
V gene: TRBV9